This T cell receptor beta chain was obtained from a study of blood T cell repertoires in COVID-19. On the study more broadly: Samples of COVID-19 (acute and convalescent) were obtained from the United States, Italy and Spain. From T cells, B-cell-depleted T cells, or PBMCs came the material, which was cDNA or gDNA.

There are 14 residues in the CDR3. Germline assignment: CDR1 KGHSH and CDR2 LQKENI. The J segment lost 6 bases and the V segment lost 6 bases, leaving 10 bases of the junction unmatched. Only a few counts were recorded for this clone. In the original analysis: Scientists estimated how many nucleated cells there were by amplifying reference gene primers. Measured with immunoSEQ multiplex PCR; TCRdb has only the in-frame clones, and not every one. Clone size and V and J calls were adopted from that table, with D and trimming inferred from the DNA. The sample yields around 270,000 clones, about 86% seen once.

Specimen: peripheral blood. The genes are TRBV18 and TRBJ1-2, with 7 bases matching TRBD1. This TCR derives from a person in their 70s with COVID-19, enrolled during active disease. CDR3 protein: CASSQIRDSHGYTF. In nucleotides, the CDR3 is TGTGCCAGCTCTCAAATCCGGGACAGCCATGGCTACACCTTC.